A single sample gave rise to the 27 T cell receptor beta chains below, sequenced in a study of T cell responses to AZD1222 COVID-19 vaccine. TCRdb's copy holds only in-frame clones and misses some; the assay was immunoSEQ multiplex PCR. The sample has 120,000 or so clones; 70% to 85% are singletons. Material: peripheral blood, obtained 28 days after the second AZD1222 dose. The source of these receptors is an adult who received the AZD1222 COVID-19 vaccine.

Concerning this clone: Its ends do not fully match the called genes, so a read error is possible. The genes are TRBV7-7 and TRBJ1-2; weak D call: TRBD1 (6 bases). CDR3 length: 15 residues. CDR1 is SSHAT and CDR2 is FNYEAQ in the germline V gene (reference sequence). This CDR3 is CASSLRDTSNYGYTF. The CDR3 nucleotides are TGTGCTAGCAGCTTAAGGGACACGTCTAACTATGGCTACACCTTC.

V and J are TRBV28 and TRBJ1-5, with D uncertain. Germline CDR1 reads MDHEN; CDR2 reads SYDVKM. The length of the CDR3 is 15 residues. The V gene lost 4 bases and the J gene lost 5 bases, with 15 bases spanning the gap. The CDR3 protein is CASSSIHQDYQPQHF. Here the CDR3 DNA reads TGTGCCAGCAGTTCTATACATCAGGACTATCAGCCCCAGCATTTT.

This chain links TRBV28 with TRBJ1-2; D unresolved. V dropped 9 bases and J dropped 4 bases, with 24 bases sitting between them. The CDR3 sequence is 16 residues long. Germline values: CDR1 MDHEN, CDR2 SYDVKM. CDR3 sequence reads: CASKQFIGQFSYGYTF. CDR3 in DNA: TGTGCCAGTAAGCAGTTTATAGGTCAATTTTCCTATGGCTACACCTTC.

The chain joins TRBV6-5 to TRBJ2-5, with 8 nucleotides matching TRBD2. The CDR3 is 15 amino acids. Germline V gene lookup returns CDR1 MNHEY and CDR2 SVGAGI. Germline trimming cut 7 bases from V and 5 bases from J; bases unmatched to any gene: 12. The CDR3 loop reads CASKGLAGNEETQYF. The CDR3 nucleotides are TGTGCCAGCAAAGGACTAGCTGGGAATGAGGAGACCCAGTACTTC.

The chain carries TRBV28 and TRBJ1-5; 7 nucleotides match TRBD1. V dropped 2 bases and J dropped 1; count of bases not matched to a gene: 8. Germline V CDR1 and CDR2: MDHEN, SYDVKM. The CDR3 runs 17 residues. The CDR3 sequence is CASSLGGQTWSNQPQHF. CDR3 DNA: TGTGCCAGCAGTTTAGGGGGACAGACCTGGAGCAATCAGCCCCAGCATTTT.

The V and J genes are TRBV5-1 and TRBJ2-7; D may match TRBD1 or TRBD2 (6 bases each). The CDR3 runs to 14 residues. Trimming pared 7 bases from V and 5 bases from J, leaving 19 bases between. Germline CDR1 and CDR2: SGHRS and YFSETQ. Written as DNA, the CDR3 is TGCGCCAGCGCCCAGGGGTTCTGGGGGGACGAGCAGTACTTC. This encodes CASAQGFWGDEQYF.

V and J are TRBV11-3 and TRBJ2-7; D unclear. The V gene's germline CDR1 is SGHNT and CDR2 YENEEA. V was shortened by 5 bases and J by 1 base, with 12 bases between the two germline ends. The CDR3 is made up of 14 amino acids. CDR3 nucleotide sequence: TGTGCCAGCAGCCCAGGTCCAACTTCCTACGAGCAGTACTTC. It specifies CASSPGPTSYEQYF.

This clone was observed once. The rearrangement uses TRBV5-6 and TRBJ1-5, with D unresolved. Germline values: CDR1 SGHDT, CDR2 YYEEEE. The V end lost 0 bases, the J end lost 2 bases, and 9 bases lay between the germline ends. This CDR3 is built from 15 residues. CDR3 region: CASSLGGKGNQPQHF. DNA of the CDR3: TGTGCCAGCAGCTTGGGGGGTAAAGGCAATCAGCCCCAGCATTTT.

This chain connects TRBV5-6 to TRBJ1-3; TRBD1 matches at 8 bases. Trimming cost V 0 bases and J 5 bases; bases outside gene matches: 4. This CDR3 contains 15 residues. Germline assignment: CDR1 SGHDT and CDR2 YYEEEE. In DNA, the CDR3 is TGTGCCAGCAGCTTGGGACAGGGGCTCCGAAACACCATATATTTT. Its protein product is CASSLGQGLRNTIYF. Drawing the rest from reference TRBV5-6 and TRBJ1-3, the complete variable domain is DAGVTQSPTHLIKTRGQQVTLRCSPKSGHDTVSWYQQALGQGPQFIFQYYEEEERQRGNFPDRFSGHQFPNYSSELNVNALLLGDSALYLCASSLGQGLRNTIYFGEGSWLTVV.

J is TRBJ1-6 and V is TRBV30; the match to TRBD1 covers 9 bases. With V trimmed by 1 base and J by 4 bases, 8 bases remained unmatched. Germline V CDR1 and CDR2: GTSNPN, SVGIG (reference sequence). The CDR3 sequence is 17 residues long. This chain's CDR3 is CAWSDWDRATYNSPLHF. CDR3 bases: TGTGCCTGGAGTGACTGGGACAGGGCGACATATAATTCACCCCTCCACTTT.

V usage is TRBV5-5 and J usage is TRBJ1-5, with TRBD1 as a possible D gene (5 bases). Trimming left V 2 bases short and J 6 bases short, with 15 bases between. Germline V gene data show CDR1 as SGHKS and CDR2 as YYEKEE (reference sequence). CDR3 length equals 15 residues. The CDR3: CASSFFSGLAQPQHF. The DNA for the CDR3 is TGTGCCAGCAGCTTTTTTTCAGGGTTGGCTCAGCCCCAGCATTTT.

The chain combines TRBV2 with TRBJ1-1, with 10 positions matching TRBD1. Germline CDR1 reads SNHLY; CDR2 reads FYNNEI. The CDR3 has 15 residues. Germline trimming cut 9 bases from V and 3 bases from J; bases unmatched to any gene: 10. CDR3 amino acids: CARDWDRGRDTEAFF. The CDR3 DNA reads TGTGCCAGAGACTGGGACAGGGGAAGGGACACTGAAGCTTTCTTT.

This clone has a single count. The chain uses TRBV9 and TRBJ1-2; D gene uncertain. V lost 0 bases to trimming and J lost 0 bases, with 6 bases between them. Germline CDR1 and CDR2: SGDLS and YYNGEE. The CDR3 loop spans 14 amino acids. The CDR3 here is CASSVAGPNYGYTF. CDR3 coding DNA: TGTGCCAGCAGCGTAGCAGGCCCTAACTATGGCTACACCTTC.

Of note for this clone: An end of the junction does not agree with germline; a read error may underlie this. V is TRBV5-4 and J is TRBJ2-7; the D call may be TRBD1 or TRBD2 (5 bases each). This CDR3 contains 14 residues. The germline CDR1 and CDR2 sequences are SGHNT and YYREEE (reference sequence). DNA for the CDR3: TGTGCCAGCAGCGGGGAGCCAGGGTCTTACGGGCAGTACTTC. It is translated as CASSGEPGSYGQYF.

The chain carries TRBV3-1 (or the pseudogene TRBV3-2) and TRBJ1-1, with 7 bases matching TRBD1. The CDR3 extends over 13 amino acids. The germline CDR1 and CDR2 sequences are LGHDT and YNNKEL (reference sequence). Trimming took 6 bases from V and 1 from J; bases not matched to a gene: 2. In DNA form, the CDR3 reads TGTGCCAGCAGACAGGGGTCGAACACTGAAGCTTTCTTT. It specifies CASRQGSNTEAFF.

The chain uses TRBV9 and TRBJ1-2; TRBD1 agrees at 9 bases. This CDR3 comprises 16 residues. Per germline, CDR1 SGDLS and CDR2 YYNGEE. With 0 bases clipped from V and 6 bases from J, the junction kept 9 bases outside the gene matches. The CDR3 DNA sequence: TGTGCCAGCAGCGTAGCGGACAGGGGTGTAATGGATGGCTACACCTTC. Translated: CASSVADRGVMDGYTF.

This clone was observed a handful of times. The chain recombines TRBV10-3 with TRBJ1-1; no clear D gene. The length of the CDR3 is 13 residues. V lost 5 bases and J lost 2, with 9 bases in between. Germline V gives CDR1 ENHRY, CDR2 SYGVKD. CDR3 region: CAISSNANTEAFF. DNA for the CDR3: TGTGCCATCAGTTCGAACGCAAACACTGAAGCTTTCTTT.

The chain combines TRBV5-1 with TRBJ1-2; 7 positions agree with TRBD1. This CDR3 has 15 amino acids. Trimming cost V 0 bases and J 2 bases; bases outside gene matches: 4. Germline V lookup: CDR1 SGHRS, CDR2 YFSETQ. For the CDR3, the DNA is TGCGCCAGCAGCTTGGCCGGCAGGGGGAACTATGGCTACACCTTC. This sequence encodes CASSLAGRGNYGYTF. The whole variable domain, filled in from reference TRBV5-1 and TRBJ1-2, reads KAGVTQTPRYLIKTRGQQVTLSCSPISGHRSVSWYQQTPGQGLQFLFEYFSETQRNKGNFPGRFSGRQFSNSRSEMNVSTLELGDSALYLCASSLAGRGNYGYTFGSGTRLTVV.

This clone was detected only once. The J gene is TRBJ2-3, the V gene TRBV11-2; D may be TRBD2 (6 bases). Trimming pared 2 bases from V and 2 bases from J, leaving 8 bases between. Per the germline V gene, CDR1 is SGHAT and CDR2 is FQNNGV. The CDR3 is 14 amino acids. The CDR3 loop reads CASSLTGVTDTQYF. CDR3 nucleotides: TGTGCCAGCAGCTTAACGGGGGTCACAGATACGCAGTATTTT.

The chain employs TRBV28 and TRBJ1-4; D is unresolved. This CDR3 has 15 amino acids. The germline gives CDR1 MDHEN, CDR2 SYDVKM. V shed 6 bases and J shed 8 bases, with 19 bases lying between them. Here the CDR3 DNA reads TGTGCCAGCAGCCGTGGCGGGAGTTGGGAGGAAAAACTGTTTTTT. Its translation: CASSRGGSWEEKLFF. The entire variable domain, with the rest obtained from reference TRBV28 and TRBJ1-4, is as follows: DVKVTQSSRYLVKRTGEKVFLECVQDMDHENMFWYRQDPGLGLRLIYFSYDVKMKEKGDIPEGYSVSREKKERFSLILESASTNQTSMYLCASSRGGSWEEKLFFGSGTQLSVL.

J is TRBJ1-6 and V is TRBV19; maybe TRBD1 (6 bases). Between the trimmed V and J ends, which lost 4 bases and 7 bases, there was a span of 11 bases. Germline V gene data show CDR1 as LNHDA and CDR2 as SQIVND (reference sequence). The CDR3 is 14 residues long. CDR3 sequence: CASSRQAENSPLHF. CDR3 in DNA: TGTGCCAGTAGTAGACAGGCTGAAAATTCACCCCTCCACTTT.

The chain uses TRBV14 and TRBJ1-4; TRBD1 is a possible D gene (5 bases). Germline V gene data show CDR1 as SGHDN and CDR2 as FVKESK. V dropped 0 bases and J dropped 7 bases, with 21 bases sitting between them. The CDR3 is 18 amino acids. The CDR3 reads CASSQDAVRTRSGEKLFF. CDR3 bases: TGTGCCAGCAGCCAAGATGCGGTCAGGACAAGGTCGGGTGAAAAACTGTTTTTT.

The chain employs TRBV5-4 and TRBJ1-5, with a possible D match to TRBD1 (6 bases). This CDR3 comprises 14 residues. The V end was cut by 2 bases, the J end by 4 bases, with 10 bases between. CDR1 and CDR2 from the germline V gene are SGHNT and YYREEE (reference sequence). The CDR3 loop is CASSLQGNNQPQHF. The DNA for the CDR3 is TGTGCCAGCAGCTTACAGGGCAATAATCAGCCCCAGCATTTT.

This sequence joins TRBV19 and TRBJ1-6; TRBD1 might be the D (5 bases). The CDR3 extends over 15 amino acids. Trimming removed 4 bases at V and 7 bases at J, with 14 bases between. CDR1 LNHDA and CDR2 SQIVND come from the germline V gene (reference sequence). CDR3 residues: CASSTGGVWNSPLHF. CDR3 in DNA: TGTGCCAGTAGTACGGGGGGGGTTTGGAATTCACCCCTCCACTTT.

The chain is built from TRBV19 and TRBJ1-4; TRBD1 agrees at 10 bases. Germline V gene sequence: CDR1 LNHDA, CDR2 SQIVND (reference sequence). V was pared by 7 bases and J by 8 bases, with 13 bases of the junction left unmatched. CDR3 length equals 16 residues. CDR3 sequence reads: CASTLDPGTGDEKLFF. The CDR3 DNA follows: TGTGCCAGTACTCTTGACCCCGGGACAGGGGACGAAAAACTGTTTTTT.

This clone was detected only once. J is TRBJ1-5 and V is TRBV5-1; TRBD1 matches at 10 bases. The germline V gene encodes CDR1 SGHRS and CDR2 YFSETQ. The V segment lost 0 bases and the J segment 2 bases; nucleotides outside the gene matches: 2. The CDR3 is made up of 16 amino acids. The CDR3 region is CASSLGQGAGNQPQHF. The CDR3 DNA reads TGCGCCAGCAGCTTGGGACAGGGGGCTGGCAATCAGCCCCAGCATTTT. Using reference TRBV5-1 and TRBJ1-5 for the parts outside the CDR3, the full variable domain is KAGVTQTPRYLIKTRGQQVTLSCSPISGHRSVSWYQQTPGQGLQFLFEYFSETQRNKGNFPGRFSGRQFSNSRSEMNVSTLELGDSALYLCASSLGQGAGNQPQHFGDGTRLSIL.

The chain links TRBV5-6 to TRBJ1-6, with TRBD1 matching 7 bases. The CDR3 contains 16 residues. V lost 2 bases, J lost 0 bases, and 2 bases stayed unmatched. Germline-derived CDR1 and CDR2 are SGHDT and YYEEEE. The CDR3 loop is CASSLNRGSYNSPLHF. The CDR3 coding sequence is TGTGCCAGCAGCTTAAACAGGGGCTCCTATAATTCACCCCTCCACTTT.